These 10 T cell receptor beta chains came from one sample sequenced in a study of tumor-infiltrating lymphocytes in primary liver carcinoma. Alongside blood RNA obtained from unsorted whole blood, germline DNA was also extracted. The template, approximately 500 ng total RNA, yielded TCR beta cDNA made with a constant-region primer. Slightly modified ARM-PCR served as the procedure for the TCR beta libraries. These libraries came from three rounds of nested multiplex PCR. Forward primers for TRBV1-TRBV30 and a C-beta reverse primer served the first two PCR rounds, at around 11 cycles each. MiXCR, run by TCRdb on the multiplex PCR reads, gives a single entry per CDR3 protein. This table holds 330,000 or so distinct CDR3 sequences, around 60% found once. Specimen: peripheral blood. The origin of the receptors is a man aged 40-50 years with primary liver carcinoma and hepatitis B virus infection.

A note on this clonotype: Relative to the germline gene, one junction end is altered; a read error may explain this. The rearrangement uses TRBV4-2 and TRBJ2-7; 7 positions match TRBD2. From germline, CDR1 is LGHNA and CDR2 YNFKEQ. This CDR3 comprises 14 residues. The CDR3 region is CASSQGLGDYEHYF. As DNA, the CDR3 is TGTGCCAGTAGCCAAGGACTAGGTGACTACGAGCACTACTTC.

Comments on this clonotype: This could be a read error, since a much larger clone is one nucleotide away. The chain carries TRBV6-5 and TRBJ1-5; D call uncertain. There are 14 residues in the CDR3. Per the germline V gene, CDR1 is MNHEY and CDR2 is SVGAGI. Trimming removed 6 bases from V and 4 bases from J, with 13 bases in between. For the CDR3, the DNA is TGTGCCAGCAGCCCTCGTGGAAGGAATCAGCCCCAGCATTTT. Amino acid sequence: CASSPRGRNQPQHF.

This clonotype was detected ten times or more. The gene calls are TRBV29-1 and TRBJ1-3; D is perhaps TRBD1 (6 bases). Trimming took off 6 bases at V and 0 bases at J, with 12 bases between the two ends. This CDR3 spans 14 amino acids. CDR1 SQVTM and CDR2 ANQGSEA come from the germline V gene. In DNA form, the CDR3 reads TGCAGCGTCGAGGACAGAAACTCTGGAAACACCATATATTTT. This translates into CSVEDRNSGNTIYF.

The V gene is TRBV5-1, the J gene TRBJ2-1; D assignment may be TRBD1 or TRBD2 (5 bases each). CDR3 length: 11 amino acids. Germline values: CDR1 SGHRS, CDR2 YFSETQ. The ends were cut back, 3 bases at V and 13 bases at J, with 11 bases in the middle. CDR3 DNA: TGCGCCAGCAGCTCTCGGGGCCTTCAGTTCTTC. Protein product: CASSSRGLQFF.

This clonotype showed up many times. The genes are TRBV6-2 or TRBV6-3 and TRBJ2-3, with 13 bases aligning to TRBD2. The CDR3 consists of 20 residues. CDR1 MNHEY and CDR2 SVGEGT come from the germline V gene. Trimming cost V 2 bases and J 5 bases; bases outside gene matches: 16. This CDR3 is CASSYPRPLAGGPFEDTQYF. The CDR3 DNA reads as TGTGCCAGCAGTTACCCCCGGCCACTAGCGGGAGGGCCTTTTGAAGATACGCAGTATTTT.

A few counts support this clonotype. V gene TRBV10-3 combines with J gene TRBJ2-3; D might be TRBD1 or TRBD2, each matching 6 bases. The ends were cut back, 3 bases at V and 1 base at J, with 8 bases in the middle. The CDR3 sequence is 14 residues long. The germline V gene encodes CDR1 ENHRY and CDR2 SYGVKD. The CDR3 loop is CAISDGGRTDTQYF. Here the CDR3 DNA reads TGTGCCATCAGTGATGGGGGGCGCACAGATACGCAGTATTTT.

On this clonotype: A much more abundant neighbour one base away suggests this may be a read error. The V and J genes are TRBV6-2 or TRBV6-3 and TRBJ2-2, with TRBD2 identical over 10 bases. CDR3 size: 16 residues. Losses at the gene ends were 7 bases for V and 8 bases for J; bases not matched to a gene: 13. Germline CDR1 MNHEY, CDR2 SVGEGT. The CDR3 DNA reads TGTGCCAGCACCGCAACTCACCTAGCGGGAGATGGGGAGCTGTTTTTT. This translates into CASTATHLAGDGELFF.

The chain joins TRBV6-2 or TRBV6-3 to TRBJ1-5; TRBD1 agrees at 7 bases. Germline V lookup: CDR1 MNHEY, CDR2 SVGEGT. The CDR3 length is 18 residues. Trimming cost V 2 bases and J 0 bases; bases outside gene matches: 10. CDR3 loop: CASSYAIGTVYSNQPQHF. The CDR3 DNA reads as TGTGCCAGCAGTTACGCGATCGGGACAGTGTATAGCAATCAGCCCCAGCATTTT.

The J gene is TRBJ2-4, the V gene TRBV7-9, with D perhaps given as TRBD1 or TRBD2 (5 bases each). Germline V gene data show CDR1 as SEHNR and CDR2 as FQNEAQ (reference sequence). The CDR3 is made up of 15 amino acids. V gave up 5 bases and J gave up 5 bases, with 16 bases separating them. CDR3 region: CASSRGASKENIQYF. CDR3 sequence (DNA): TGTGCCAGCAGCCGAGGGGCCTCCAAGGAAAACATTCAGTACTTC.

Regarding this clonotype: This sequence may be a read error, since a much larger clone differs from it by one base. The chain joins TRBV10-1 to TRBJ2-2; 9 bases align to TRBD2. In germline, CDR1 is WNHNN, CDR2 SYGVQD (reference sequence). The CDR3 spans 16 residues. CDR3 sequence reads: CASSDLAGTNTGKLFF. In DNA form, the CDR3 reads TGCGCCAGCAGTGACCTAGCGGGAACGAACACCGGGAAGCTGTTTTTT.